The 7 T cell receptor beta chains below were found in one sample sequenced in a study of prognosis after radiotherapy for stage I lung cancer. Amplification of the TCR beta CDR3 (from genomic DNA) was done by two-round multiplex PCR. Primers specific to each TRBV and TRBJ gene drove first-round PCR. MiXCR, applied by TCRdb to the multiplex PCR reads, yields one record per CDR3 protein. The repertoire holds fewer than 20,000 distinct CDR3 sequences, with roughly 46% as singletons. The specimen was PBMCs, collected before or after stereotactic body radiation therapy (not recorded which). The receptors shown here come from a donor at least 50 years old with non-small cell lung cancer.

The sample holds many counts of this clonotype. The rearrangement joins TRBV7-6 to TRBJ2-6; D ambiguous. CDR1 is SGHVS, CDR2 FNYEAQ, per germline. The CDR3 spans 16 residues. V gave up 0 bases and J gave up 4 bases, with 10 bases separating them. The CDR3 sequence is CASSLALVGGANVLTF. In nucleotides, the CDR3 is TGTGCCAGCAGCTTAGCGTTGGTGGGAGGGGCCAACGTCCTGACTTTC.

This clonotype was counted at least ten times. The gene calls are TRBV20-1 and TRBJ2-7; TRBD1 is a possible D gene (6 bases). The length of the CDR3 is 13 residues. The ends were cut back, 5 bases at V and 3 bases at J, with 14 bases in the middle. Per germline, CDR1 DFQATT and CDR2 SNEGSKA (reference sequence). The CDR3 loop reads CSAGIRGIYEQYF. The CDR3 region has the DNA TGCAGTGCTGGGATAAGGGGGATCTACGAGCAGTACTTC.

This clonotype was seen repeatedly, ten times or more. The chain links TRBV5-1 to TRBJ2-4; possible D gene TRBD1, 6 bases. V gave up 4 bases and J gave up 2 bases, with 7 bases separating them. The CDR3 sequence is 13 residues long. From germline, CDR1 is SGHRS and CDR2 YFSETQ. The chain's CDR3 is CASSGTTKNIQYF. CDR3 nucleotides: TGCGCCAGCAGCGGGACAACCAAAAACATTCAGTACTTC.

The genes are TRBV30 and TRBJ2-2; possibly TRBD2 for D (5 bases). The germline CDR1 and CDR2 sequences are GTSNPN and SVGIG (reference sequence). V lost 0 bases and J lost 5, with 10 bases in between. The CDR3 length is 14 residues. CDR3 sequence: CAWSVLPGTGELFF. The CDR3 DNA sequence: TGTGCCTGGAGTGTACTTCCGGGGACCGGGGAGCTGTTTTTT.

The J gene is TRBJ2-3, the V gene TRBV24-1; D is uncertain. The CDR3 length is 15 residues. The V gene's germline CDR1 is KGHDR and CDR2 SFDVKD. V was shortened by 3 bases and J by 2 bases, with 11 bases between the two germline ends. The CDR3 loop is CATSDRYKFTDTQYF. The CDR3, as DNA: TGTGCCACCAGTGATAGGTATAAATTCACAGATACGCAGTATTTT.

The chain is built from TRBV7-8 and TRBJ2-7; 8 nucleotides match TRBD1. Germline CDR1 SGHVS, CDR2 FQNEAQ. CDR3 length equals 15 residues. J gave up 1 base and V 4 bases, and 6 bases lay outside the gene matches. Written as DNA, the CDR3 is TGTGCCAGCAGCTGGAAACAGGGGGGTTCCTACGAGCAGTACTTC. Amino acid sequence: CASSWKQGGSYEQYF. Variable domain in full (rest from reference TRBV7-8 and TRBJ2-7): GAGVSQSPRYKVAKRGQDVALRCDPISGHVSLFWYQQALGQGPEFLTYFQNEAQLDKSGLPSDRFFAERPEGSVSTLKIQRTQQEDSAVYLCASSWKQGGSYEQYFGPGTRLTVT.

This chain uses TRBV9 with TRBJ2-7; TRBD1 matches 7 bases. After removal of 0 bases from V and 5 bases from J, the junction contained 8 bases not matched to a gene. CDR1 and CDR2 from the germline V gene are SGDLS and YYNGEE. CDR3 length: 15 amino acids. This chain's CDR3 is CASSVAPTGQDEQYF. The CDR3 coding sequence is TGTGCCAGCAGCGTAGCCCCGACAGGGCAGGACGAGCAGTACTTC.